Following are 17 T cell receptor beta chains from one sample sequenced in a study of Ad26.COV2.S vaccination and SARS-CoV-2 variants. Treatment: around 19 received Ad26.COV2.S at low or high dose, single or two shots; roughly five received placebo; per-sample allocation not given. Sampling occurred on day 63 after the first vaccine or placebo injection. Generated by immunoSEQ multiplex PCR, the TCRdb table keeps only in-frame clones and is missing some. Of some 370,000 clones in the sample, roughly four fifths are singletons; the top ten hold 7.4%. Material: peripheral blood, obtained in a trial of Ad26.COV2.S vaccine versus placebo. All receptors come from a person aged 18-65 years who received the Ad26.COV2.S COVID-19 vaccine or a placebo.

V usage is TRBV14 and J usage is TRBJ1-1; 7 bases are a match to TRBD1. V shed 4 bases, J shed 1 base, and the junction held 9 bases outside the gene matches. CDR1 and CDR2 (germline): SGHDN, FVKESK. The CDR3 spans 16 residues. CDR3 sequence (DNA): TGTGCCAGCAGCCCTTACACCGGGACAGAGAACACTGAAGCTTTCTTT. As protein: CASSPYTGTENTEAFF.

The chain combines TRBV7-9 with TRBJ2-7; 10 nucleotides line up with TRBD1. The CDR3 contains 14 residues. CDR1 and CDR2 from the germline V gene are SEHNR and FQNEAQ (reference sequence). J gave up 5 bases and V 4 bases, and 5 bases lay outside the gene matches. CDR3 sequence reads: CASSSSGTGDEQYF. In DNA form, the CDR3 reads TGTGCCAGCAGCTCATCCGGGACAGGGGACGAGCAGTACTTC.

The chain carries TRBV14 and TRBJ2-7; D gene unclear. V was shortened by 5 bases and J by 0 bases, with 11 bases between the two germline ends. This CDR3 contains 14 residues. The germline V gene encodes CDR1 SGHDN and CDR2 FVKESK. The CDR3 here is CASSDNSLSYEQYF. The CDR3 nucleotides are TGTGCCAGCAGCGATAACAGCCTCTCCTACGAGCAGTACTTC.

Only one count was recorded for this clone. The V gene is TRBV27, the J gene TRBJ2-7, with TRBD1 identical over 7 bases. The CDR3 runs 15 residues. Germline lookup yields CDR1 MNHEY and CDR2 SMNVEV (reference sequence). V dropped 4 bases and J dropped 0; count of bases not matched to a gene: 6. The CDR3 region is CASSYSGQSSYEQYF. The CDR3 DNA is TGTGCCAGCAGTTACTCGGGACAGAGCTCCTACGAGCAGTACTTC.

This clone appeared a few times. The chain employs TRBV6-5 and TRBJ1-4, with 7 nucleotides matching TRBD1. Germline CDR1 MNHEY, CDR2 SVGAGI. The CDR3 has 15 amino acids. V lost 5 bases to trimming and J lost 4 bases; unmatched junction nucleotides: 7. The CDR3 DNA reads TGTGCCAGCAGTCCTTGGACAGGAAGTAATGAAAAACTGTTTTTT. Its protein is CASSPWTGSNEKLFF.

V gene TRBV29-1 combines with J gene TRBJ2-7; D is ambiguous. This CDR3 is built from 13 residues. Trimming removed 6 bases from V and 3 bases from J, with 15 bases in between. Germline CDR1 SQVTM, CDR2 ANQGSEA. As DNA, the CDR3 is TGCAGCGTATTGGCGGACGCTCACTACGAGCAGTACTTC. Encoded protein: CSVLADAHYEQYF.

The chain joins TRBV28 to TRBJ1-1; maybe TRBD1 (5 bases). Germline values: CDR1 MDHEN, CDR2 SYDVKM. The CDR3 loop spans 13 amino acids. The ends were cut back, 3 bases at V and 4 bases at J, with 9 bases in the middle. This CDR3 reads CASSFQGPTEAFF. CDR3 bases: TGTGCCAGCAGTTTTCAGGGACCCACTGAAGCTTTCTTT.

This clone has a single count. The chain employs TRBV5-6 and TRBJ2-3, with D perhaps matching TRBD2 (6 bases). The ends were cut back, 6 bases at V and 5 bases at J, with 16 bases in the middle. The germline gives CDR1 SGHDT, CDR2 YYEEEE. The CDR3 is 14 amino acids. The CDR3 reads CASTVRGTRDTQYF. For the CDR3, the DNA is TGTGCCAGCACCGTTCGCGGGACGAGAGATACGCAGTATTTT. The whole variable domain, filled in from reference TRBV5-6 and TRBJ2-3, reads DAGVTQSPTHLIKTRGQQVTLRCSPKSGHDTVSWYQQALGQGPQFIFQYYEEEERQRGNFPDRFSGHQFPNYSSELNVNALLLGDSALYLCASTVRGTRDTQYFGPGTRLTVL.

In this sample, this clone turned up a few times. V and J are TRBV11-2 and TRBJ2-7; D gene ambiguous. Germline V gene data show CDR1 as SGHAT and CDR2 as FQNNGV. This CDR3 region has 14 residues. V lost 7 bases, J lost 1 base, and 14 bases lay in between. In DNA form, the CDR3 reads TGTGCCAGCAACCCTACCGTGGGTTCCTACGAGCAGTACTTC. It yields the protein CASNPTVGSYEQYF.

The DNA for the CDR3 is TGCGCCAGCAGCCAATTCCCCTCCCCTGGAAACATTCAGTACTTC. This translates into CASSQFPSPGNIQYF. The chain employs TRBV4-3 and TRBJ2-4, with no clear D. The germline V gene encodes CDR1 LGHNA and CDR2 YSLEER. The CDR3 is made up of 15 amino acids. The V end was cut by 2 bases, the J end by 6 bases, with 14 bases between.

V gene TRBV9 combines with J gene TRBJ2-7; D is unclear. CDR3 length equals 15 residues. From germline, CDR1 is SGDLS and CDR2 YYNGEE. V was cut by 0 bases and J by 3 bases, with 13 bases left in between. This CDR3 reads CASSVGNSPHYEQYF. Here the CDR3 DNA reads TGTGCCAGCAGCGTAGGGAACAGCCCCCACTACGAGCAGTACTTC.

The rearrangement joins TRBV5-1 to TRBJ2-2; D is uncertain. Trimming shortened V by 0 bases and J by 6 bases, and 3 bases separated the two germline ends. Germline CDR1 is SGHRS and CDR2 is YFSETQ. This CDR3 region has 12 residues. The CDR3 nucleotides are TGCGCCAGCAGCTTGGATTCCGGGGAGCTGTTTTTT. Its translation: CASSLDSGELFF.

This sequence joins TRBV7-3 and TRBJ2-1, with 11 nucleotides matching TRBD1. This CDR3 is 15 amino acids long. Germline CDR1 SGHTA, CDR2 FQGTGA. With V trimmed by 3 bases and J by 7 bases, 5 bases remained unmatched. The CDR3 sequence: CASSFGQGAVNEQFF. CDR3 DNA sequence: TGTGCCAGCAGCTTCGGACAGGGGGCTGTGAATGAGCAGTTCTTC.

This rearrangement joins TRBV15 to TRBJ2-1, with D possibly matching TRBD1 (6 bases). Germline V gene sequence: CDR1 LNHNV, CDR2 YYDKDF (reference sequence). V gave up 2 bases and J gave up 0 bases, with 8 bases separating them. The CDR3 extends over 15 amino acids. In DNA form, the CDR3 reads TGTGCCACCAGCAGAAGGGACATCTCCTACAATGAGCAGTTCTTC. It specifies CATSRRDISYNEQFF. Full variable domain (outside the CDR3, taken from reference TRBV15 and TRBJ2-1): DAMVIQNPRYQVTQFGKPVTLSCSQTLNHNVMYWYQQKSSQAPKLLFHYYDKDFNNEADTPDNFQSRRPNTSFCFLDIRSPGLGDTAMYLCATSRRDISYNEQFFGPGTRLTVL.

This clone was counted once. The CDR3 here is CASIVSGETQYF. CDR3 sequence (DNA): TGTGCCAGCATAGTCAGCGGCGAGACCCAGTACTTC. The genes are TRBV2 and TRBJ2-5; possibly TRBD2 for D (5 bases). CDR1 and CDR2 (germline): SNHLY, FYNNEI. The V end lost 7 bases, the J end lost 5 bases, and 11 bases lay between the germline ends. The CDR3 has 12 residues.

With regard to this clone: The sample carries other DNA sequences with the same CDR3. The rearrangement uses TRBV5-1 and TRBJ2-3; D perhaps matches TRBD2 (6 bases). V gave up 2 bases and J gave up 0 bases, with 7 bases separating them. The CDR3 length is 14 residues. Germline CDR1 is SGHRS and CDR2 is YFSETQ. CDR3 DNA sequence: TGCGCCAGCAGCTTAAGCGGGAGCACAGATACGCAGTATTTT. Its translation is CASSLSGSTDTQYF.

The chain couples TRBV11-3 to TRBJ1-1, with TRBD1 matching 8 bases. CDR1 SGHNT and CDR2 YENEEA come from the germline V gene. Germline trimming cut 6 bases from V and 4 bases from J; bases unmatched to any gene: 10. This CDR3 region has 15 residues. Here the CDR3 reads CASSYRGQGPTEAFF. The CDR3 DNA follows: TGTGCCAGCAGTTACAGAGGACAGGGTCCCACTGAAGCTTTCTTT.